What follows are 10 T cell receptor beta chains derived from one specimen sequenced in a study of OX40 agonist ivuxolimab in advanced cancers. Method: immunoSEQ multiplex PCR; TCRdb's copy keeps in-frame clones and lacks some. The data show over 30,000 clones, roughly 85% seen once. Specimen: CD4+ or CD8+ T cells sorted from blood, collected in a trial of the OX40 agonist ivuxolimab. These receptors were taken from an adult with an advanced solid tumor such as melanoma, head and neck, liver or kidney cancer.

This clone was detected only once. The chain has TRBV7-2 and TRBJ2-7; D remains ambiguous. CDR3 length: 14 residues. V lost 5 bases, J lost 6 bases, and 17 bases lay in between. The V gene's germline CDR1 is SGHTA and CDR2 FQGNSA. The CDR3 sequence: CASSATAISGEQYF. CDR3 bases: TGTGCCAGCAGCGCCACGGCTATCAGTGGCGAGCAGTACTTC.

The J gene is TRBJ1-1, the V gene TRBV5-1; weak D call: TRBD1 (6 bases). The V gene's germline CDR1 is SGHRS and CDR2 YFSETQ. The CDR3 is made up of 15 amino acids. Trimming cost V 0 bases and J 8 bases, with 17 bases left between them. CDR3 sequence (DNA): TGCGCCAGCAGCTTGGGAAATACAGGGACCTACGAAGCTTTCTTT. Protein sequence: CASSLGNTGTYEAFF.

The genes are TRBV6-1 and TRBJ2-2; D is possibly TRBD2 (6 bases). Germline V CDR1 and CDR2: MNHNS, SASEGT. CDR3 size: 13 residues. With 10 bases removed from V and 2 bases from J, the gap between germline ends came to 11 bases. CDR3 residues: CATRDFNTGELFF. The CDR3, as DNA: TGTGCCACCCGGGACTTCAACACCGGGGAGCTGTTTTTT.

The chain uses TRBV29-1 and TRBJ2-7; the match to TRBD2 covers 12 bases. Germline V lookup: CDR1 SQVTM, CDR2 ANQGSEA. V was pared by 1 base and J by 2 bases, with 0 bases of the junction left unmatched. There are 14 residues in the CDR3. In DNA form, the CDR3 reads TGCAGCGTTGAAGGACTAGCGGGAGCCTACGAGCAGTACTTC. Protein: CSVEGLAGAYEQYF.

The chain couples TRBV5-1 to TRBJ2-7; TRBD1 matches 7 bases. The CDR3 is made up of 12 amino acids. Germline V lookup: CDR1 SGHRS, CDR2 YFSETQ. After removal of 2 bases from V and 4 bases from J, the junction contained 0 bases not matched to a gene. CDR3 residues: CASSLQGYEQYF. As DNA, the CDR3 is TGCGCCAGCAGCTTACAGGGGTACGAGCAGTACTTC.

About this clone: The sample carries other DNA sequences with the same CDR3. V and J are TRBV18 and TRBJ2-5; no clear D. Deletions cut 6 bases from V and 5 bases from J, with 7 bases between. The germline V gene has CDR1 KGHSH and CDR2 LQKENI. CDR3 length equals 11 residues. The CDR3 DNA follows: TGTGCCAGCTCCCCCGGGGAGACCCAGTACTTC. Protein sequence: CASSPGETQYF. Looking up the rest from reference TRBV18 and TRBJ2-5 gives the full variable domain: NAGVMQNPRHLVRRRGQEARLRCSPMKGHSHVYWYRQLPEEGLKFMVYLQKENIIDESGMPKERFSAEFPKEGPSILRIQQVVRGDSAAYFCASSPGETQYFGPGTRLLVL.

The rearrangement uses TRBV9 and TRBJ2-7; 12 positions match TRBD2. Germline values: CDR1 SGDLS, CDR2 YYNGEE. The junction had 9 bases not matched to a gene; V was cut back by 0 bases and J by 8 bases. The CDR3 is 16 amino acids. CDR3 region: CASSVGDVGLAGKQYF. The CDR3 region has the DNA TGTGCCAGCAGCGTAGGAGACGTCGGACTAGCGGGGAAGCAGTACTTC.

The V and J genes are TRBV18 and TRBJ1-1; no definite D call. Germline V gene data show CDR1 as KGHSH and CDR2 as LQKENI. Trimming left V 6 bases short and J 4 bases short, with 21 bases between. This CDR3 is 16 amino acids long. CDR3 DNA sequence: TGTGCCAGCTCCTCCTGGACGCCAGGAGAAGGCACTGAAGCTTTCTTT. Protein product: CASSSWTPGEGTEAFF.

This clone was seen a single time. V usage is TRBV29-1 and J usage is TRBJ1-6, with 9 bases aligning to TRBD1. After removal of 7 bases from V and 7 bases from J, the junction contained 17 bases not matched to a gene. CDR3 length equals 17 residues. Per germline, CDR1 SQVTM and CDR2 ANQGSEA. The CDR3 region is CSAQLAGTGLGNSPLHF. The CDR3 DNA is TGCAGCGCCCAGTTGGCGGGGACAGGGTTGGGGAATTCACCCCTCCACTTT. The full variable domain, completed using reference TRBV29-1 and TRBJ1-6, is SAVISQKPSRDICQRGTSLTIQCQVDSQVTMMFWYRQQPGQSLTLIATANQGSEATYESGFVIDKFPISRPNLTFSTLTVSNMSPEDSSIYLCSAQLAGTGLGNSPLHFGNGTRLTVT.

The CDR3 here is CASSFTGTAAEKLFF. For the CDR3, the DNA is TGTGCCAGTAGTTTCACCGGGACGGCGGCAGAAAAACTGTTTTTT. The genes are TRBV19 and TRBJ1-4; maybe TRBD1 (5 bases). This CDR3 is 15 amino acids long. Germline values: CDR1 LNHDA, CDR2 SQIVND (reference sequence). Deletions cut 5 bases from V and 8 bases from J, with 18 bases between.